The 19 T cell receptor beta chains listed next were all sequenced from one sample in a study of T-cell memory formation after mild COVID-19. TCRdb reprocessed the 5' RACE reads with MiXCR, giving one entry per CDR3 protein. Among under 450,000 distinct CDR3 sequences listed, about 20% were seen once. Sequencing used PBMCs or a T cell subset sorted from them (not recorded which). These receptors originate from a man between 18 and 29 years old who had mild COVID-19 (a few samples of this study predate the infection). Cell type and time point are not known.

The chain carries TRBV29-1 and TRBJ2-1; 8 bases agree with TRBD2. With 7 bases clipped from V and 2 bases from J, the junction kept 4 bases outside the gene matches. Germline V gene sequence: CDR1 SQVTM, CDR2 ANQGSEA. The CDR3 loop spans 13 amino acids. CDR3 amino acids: CSAGLAPYNEQFF. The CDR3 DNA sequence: TGCAGCGCCGGACTAGCCCCCTACAATGAGCAGTTCTTC.

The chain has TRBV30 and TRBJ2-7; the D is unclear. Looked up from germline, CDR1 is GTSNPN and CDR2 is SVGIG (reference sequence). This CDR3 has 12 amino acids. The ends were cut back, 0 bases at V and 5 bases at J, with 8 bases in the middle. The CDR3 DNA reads TGTGCCTGGAGTGTATTCCGGGACGAGCAGTACTTC. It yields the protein CAWSVFRDEQYF.

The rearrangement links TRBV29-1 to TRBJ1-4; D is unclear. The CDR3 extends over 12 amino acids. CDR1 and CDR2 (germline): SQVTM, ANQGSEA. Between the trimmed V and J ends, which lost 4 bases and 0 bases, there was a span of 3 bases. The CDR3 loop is CSVVATNEKLFF. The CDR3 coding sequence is TGCAGCGTTGTTGCAACTAATGAAAAACTGTTTTTT.

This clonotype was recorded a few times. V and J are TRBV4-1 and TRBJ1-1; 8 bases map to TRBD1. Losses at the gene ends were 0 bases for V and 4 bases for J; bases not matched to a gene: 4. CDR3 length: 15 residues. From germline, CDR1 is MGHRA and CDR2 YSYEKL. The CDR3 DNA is TGCGCCAGCAGCCAAGAACCCGGGACAGGCACTGAAGCTTTCTTT. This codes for CASSQEPGTGTEAFF.

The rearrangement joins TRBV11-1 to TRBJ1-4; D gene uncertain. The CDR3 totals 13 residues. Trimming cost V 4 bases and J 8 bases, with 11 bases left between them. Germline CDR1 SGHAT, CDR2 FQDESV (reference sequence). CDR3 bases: TGTGCCAGCAGCTCGAAGAAGGACGAAAAACTGTTTTTT. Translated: CASSSKKDEKLFF.

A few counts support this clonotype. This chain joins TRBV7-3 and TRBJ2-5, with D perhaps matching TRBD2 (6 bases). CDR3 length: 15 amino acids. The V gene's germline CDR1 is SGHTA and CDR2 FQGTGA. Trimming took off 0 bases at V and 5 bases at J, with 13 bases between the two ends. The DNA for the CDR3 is TGTGCCAGCAGCTTAACGTCTAGCGTAGGGGAGACCCAGTACTTC. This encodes CASSLTSSVGETQYF.

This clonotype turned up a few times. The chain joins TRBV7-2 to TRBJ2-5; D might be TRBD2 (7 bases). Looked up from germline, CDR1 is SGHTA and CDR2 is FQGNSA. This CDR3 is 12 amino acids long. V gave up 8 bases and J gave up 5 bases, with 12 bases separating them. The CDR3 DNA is TGTGCCAGCCGGGGGGCCAGTGAGACCCAGTACTTC. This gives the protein CASRGASETQYF.

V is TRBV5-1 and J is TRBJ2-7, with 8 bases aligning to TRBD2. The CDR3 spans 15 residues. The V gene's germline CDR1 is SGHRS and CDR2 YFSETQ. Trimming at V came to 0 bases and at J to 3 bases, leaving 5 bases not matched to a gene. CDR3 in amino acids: CASSLESRGGYEQYF. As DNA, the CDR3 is TGCGCCAGCAGCTTGGAATCACGGGGGGGCTACGAGCAGTACTTC.

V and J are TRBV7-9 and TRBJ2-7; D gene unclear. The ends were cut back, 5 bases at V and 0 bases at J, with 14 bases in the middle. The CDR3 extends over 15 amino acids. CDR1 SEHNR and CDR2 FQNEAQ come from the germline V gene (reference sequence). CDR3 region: CASSLNMGSSYEQYV. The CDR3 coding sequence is TGTGCCAGCAGCCTTAACATGGGAAGCTCCTACGAGCAGTACGTC.

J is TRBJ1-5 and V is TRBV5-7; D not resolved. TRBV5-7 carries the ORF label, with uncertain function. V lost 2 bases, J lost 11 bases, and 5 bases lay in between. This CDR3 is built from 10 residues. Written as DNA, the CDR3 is TGTGCCAGCAGCTTCCTTTCCCAGCATTTT. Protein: CASSFLSQHF.

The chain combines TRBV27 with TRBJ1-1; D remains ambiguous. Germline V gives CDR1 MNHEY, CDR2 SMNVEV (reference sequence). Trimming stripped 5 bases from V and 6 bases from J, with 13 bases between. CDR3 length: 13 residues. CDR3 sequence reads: CASSLEGGSEAFF. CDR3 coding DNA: TGTGCCAGCAGTCTGGAGGGAGGATCTGAAGCTTTCTTT.

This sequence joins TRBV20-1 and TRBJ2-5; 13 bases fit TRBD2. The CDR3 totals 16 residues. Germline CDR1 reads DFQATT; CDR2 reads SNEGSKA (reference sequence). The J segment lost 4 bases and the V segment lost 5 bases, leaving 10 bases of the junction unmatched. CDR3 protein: CSAPPLAGGRRETQYF. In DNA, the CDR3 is TGCAGTGCTCCCCCACTAGCGGGGGGGCGTAGAGAGACCCAGTACTTC.

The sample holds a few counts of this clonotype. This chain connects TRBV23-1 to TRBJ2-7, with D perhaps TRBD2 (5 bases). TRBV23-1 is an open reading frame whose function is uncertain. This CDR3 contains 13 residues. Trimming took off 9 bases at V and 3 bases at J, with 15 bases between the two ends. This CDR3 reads CARTRTRGYEQYF. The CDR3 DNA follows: TGCGCCAGAACTAGGACCCGGGGCTACGAGCAGTACTTC.

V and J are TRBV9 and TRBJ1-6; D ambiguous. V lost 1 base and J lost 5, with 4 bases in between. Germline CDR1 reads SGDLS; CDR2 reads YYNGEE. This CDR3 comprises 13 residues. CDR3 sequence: CASSVQDNSPLHF. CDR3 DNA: TGTGCCAGCAGCGTACAAGATAATTCACCCCTCCACTTT.

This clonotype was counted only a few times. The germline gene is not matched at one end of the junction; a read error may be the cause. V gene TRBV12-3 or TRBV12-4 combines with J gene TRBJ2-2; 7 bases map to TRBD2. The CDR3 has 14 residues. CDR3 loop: CASRPLANTGELFF. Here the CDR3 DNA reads TGTGCCAGCAGACCACTAGCGAATACCGGGGAGCTGTTTTTT.

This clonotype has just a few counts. The CDR3, as DNA: TGCAGCGTTGAACGGGACAGCTCCTACGAGCAGTACTTC. Residues: CSVERDSSYEQYF. V gene TRBV29-1 combines with J gene TRBJ2-7; TRBD1 agrees at 7 bases. There are 13 residues in the CDR3. From germline, CDR1 is SQVTM and CDR2 ANQGSEA. After removal of 2 bases from V and 0 bases from J, the junction contained 1 base not matched to a gene.

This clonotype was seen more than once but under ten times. Here the CDR3 reads CASSYSRTYEQYF. In DNA form, the CDR3 reads TGTGCCAGCAGTTATTCCAGGACCTACGAGCAGTACTTC. The chain combines TRBV6-9 with TRBJ2-7; D ambiguous. CDR1 is MNHGY, CDR2 SVAAGI, per germline. The ends were cut back, 0 bases at V and 2 bases at J, with 5 bases in the middle. The CDR3 runs to 13 residues.

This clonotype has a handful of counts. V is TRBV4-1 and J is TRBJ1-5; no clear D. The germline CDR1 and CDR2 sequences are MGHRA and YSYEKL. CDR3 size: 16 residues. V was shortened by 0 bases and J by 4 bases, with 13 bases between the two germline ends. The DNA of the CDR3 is TGCGCCAGCAGCCAAGATGGGTGGAATGGGAATCAGCCCCAGCATTTT. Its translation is CASSQDGWNGNQPQHF.

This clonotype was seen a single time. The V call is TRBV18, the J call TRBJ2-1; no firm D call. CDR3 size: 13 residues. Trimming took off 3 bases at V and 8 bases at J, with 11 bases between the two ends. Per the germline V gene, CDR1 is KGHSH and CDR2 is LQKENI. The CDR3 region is CASSPVLLHEQFF. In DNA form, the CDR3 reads TGTGCCAGCTCACCCGTCCTTCTCCATGAGCAGTTCTTC. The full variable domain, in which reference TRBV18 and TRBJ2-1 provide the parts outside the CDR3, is NAGVMQNPRHLVRRRGQEARLRCSPMKGHSHVYWYRQLPEEGLKFMVYLQKENIIDESGMPKERFSAEFPKEGPSILRIQQVVRGDSAAYFCASSPVLLHEQFFGPGTRLTVL.